Listed below are T cell receptor beta chains from one sample, sequenced in a study of cytomegalovirus exposure and HLA in healthy donors. The repertoire was sequenced with immunoSEQ multiplex PCR; TCRdb's copy has only in-frame clones and lacks some. The sample includes some 130,000 clones, 79% of them seen just once. Input material: PBMCs. Receptors originate from a man aged 35-49 years in good health and CMV-seropositive. The CDR3 runs from the conserved cysteine through the conserved F or W. The order of the fields is J gene, clone size, V gene, D gene, CDR3 protein, CDR3 DNA. The D gene is left open where the match is weak. Some rows have no size entry. The others give once, few or many, or a class for an expanded clone.

>TRBJ1-6|.|TRBV27|.
CASSFRGAKGVSGNSPLHF
TGTGCCAGCAGTTTTCGCGGGGCAAAGGGAGTCTCTGGGAATTCACCCCTCCACTTT
>TRBJ2-1|.|TRBV6-1|TRBD2
CASKTSGIYNEQFF
TGTGCCAGCAAGACTAGCGGTATCTACAATGAGCAGTTCTTC
>TRBJ2-1|.|TRBV5-6|TRBD2
CASSLGGLANYNEQFF
TGTGCCAGCAGCTTGGGGGGACTAGCGAACTACAATGAGCAGTTCTTC
>TRBJ2-4|.|TRBV15|TRBD2
CATSRGGTDVF
TGTGCCACCAGCAGGGGGGGGACGGACGTTTTC
>TRBJ1-1|.|TRBV5-8|TRBD1
CASSLDRGAPGRNTEAFF
TGTGCCAGCAGCTTGGACAGGGGGGCCCCGGGGAGGAACACTGAAGCTTTCTTT
>TRBJ1-4|once|TRBV5-4|.
CASSYSGYEKLFF
TGTGCCAGCAGCTACTCGGGATATGAAAAACTGTTTTTT
>TRBJ2-7|.|TRBV5-6|TRBD1
CASSLVQGSSYEQYF
TGTGCCAGCAGCTTGGTACAGGGGAGCTCCTACGAGCAGTACTTC
>TRBJ1-3|.|TRBV19|.
CASSIMGGSGNTIYF
TGTGCCAGTAGTATCATGGGGGGCTCTGGAAACACCATATATTTT
>TRBJ1-1|.|TRBV10-3|.
CAISESGGAREAFF
TGTGCCATCAGTGAGTCGGGGGGGGCTCGCGAAGCTTTCTTT
>TRBJ2-1|.|TRBV2|TRBD2
CASSPGLAGVMNEQFF
TGTGCCAGCAGCCCTGGACTAGCGGGAGTCATGAATGAGCAGTTCTTC